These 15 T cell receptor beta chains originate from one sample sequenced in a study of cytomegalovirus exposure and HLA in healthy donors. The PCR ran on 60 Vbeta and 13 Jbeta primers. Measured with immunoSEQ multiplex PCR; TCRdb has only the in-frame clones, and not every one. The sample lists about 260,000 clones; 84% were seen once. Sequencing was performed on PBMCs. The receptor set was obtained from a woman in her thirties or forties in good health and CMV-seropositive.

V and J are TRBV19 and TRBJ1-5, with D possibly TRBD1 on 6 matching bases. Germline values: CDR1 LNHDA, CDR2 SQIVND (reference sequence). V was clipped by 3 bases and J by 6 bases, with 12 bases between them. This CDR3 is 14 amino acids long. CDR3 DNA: TGTGCCAGTAGTATGAACAGGGTAGGTCAGCCCCAGCATTTT. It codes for CASSMNRVGQPQHF.

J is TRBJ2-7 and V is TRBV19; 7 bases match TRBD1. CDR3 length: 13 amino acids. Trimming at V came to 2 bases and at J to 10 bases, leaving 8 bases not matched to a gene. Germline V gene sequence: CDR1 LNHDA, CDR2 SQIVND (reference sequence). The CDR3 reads CASSISTGQRQYF. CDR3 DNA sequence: TGTGCCAGTAGTATATCGACAGGGCAGAGACAGTACTTC.

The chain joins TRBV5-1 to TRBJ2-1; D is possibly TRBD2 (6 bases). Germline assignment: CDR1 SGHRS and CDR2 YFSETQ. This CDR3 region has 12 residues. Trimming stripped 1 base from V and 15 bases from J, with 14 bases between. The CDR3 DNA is TGCGCCAGCAGCTTGTTCGGCCCCGGGGGGTTCTTC. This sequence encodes CASSLFGPGGFF.

The CDR3 sequence: CASSSISRDTQYF. The CDR3 bases are TGTGCCAGCAGCTCAATTTCTAGAGATACGCAGTATTTT. The rearrangement uses TRBV7-9 and TRBJ2-3; D not resolved. This CDR3 has 13 residues. Trimming took off 4 bases at V and 5 bases at J, with 10 bases between the two ends. CDR1 and CDR2 (germline): SEHNR, FQNEAQ (reference sequence). Together with reference TRBV7-9 and TRBJ2-3, the CDR3 gives the full variable domain: DTGVSQNPRHKITKRGQNVTFRCDPISEHNRLYWYRQTLGQGPEFLTYFQNEAQLEKSRLLSDRFSAERPKGSFSTLEIQRTEQGDSAMYLCASSSISRDTQYFGPGTRLTVL.

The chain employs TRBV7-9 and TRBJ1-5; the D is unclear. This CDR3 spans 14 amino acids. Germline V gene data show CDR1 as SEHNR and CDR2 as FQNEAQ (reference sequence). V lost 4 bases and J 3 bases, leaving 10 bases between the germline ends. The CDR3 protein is CASSSDPVNQPQHF. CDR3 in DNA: TGTGCCAGCAGCTCAGATCCTGTCAATCAGCCCCAGCATTTT.

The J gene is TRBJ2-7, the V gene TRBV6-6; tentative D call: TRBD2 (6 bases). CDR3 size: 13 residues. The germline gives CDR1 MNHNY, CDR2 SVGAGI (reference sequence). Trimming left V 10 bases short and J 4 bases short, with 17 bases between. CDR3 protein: CATARDFPYEQYF. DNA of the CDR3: TGTGCCACTGCCAGGGACTTTCCTTACGAGCAGTACTTC.

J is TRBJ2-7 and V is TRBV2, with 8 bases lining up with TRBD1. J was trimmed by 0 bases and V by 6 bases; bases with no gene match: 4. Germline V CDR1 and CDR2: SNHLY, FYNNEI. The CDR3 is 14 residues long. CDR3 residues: CASRTGTGSYEQYF. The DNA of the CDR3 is TGTGCCAGCAGAACCGGGACAGGCTCCTACGAGCAGTACTTC.

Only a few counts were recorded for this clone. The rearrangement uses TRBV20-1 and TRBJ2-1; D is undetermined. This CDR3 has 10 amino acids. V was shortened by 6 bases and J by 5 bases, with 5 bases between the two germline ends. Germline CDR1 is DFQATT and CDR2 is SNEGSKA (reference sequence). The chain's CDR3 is CSALHNEQFF. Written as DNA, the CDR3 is TGCAGTGCCCTACACAATGAGCAGTTCTTC.

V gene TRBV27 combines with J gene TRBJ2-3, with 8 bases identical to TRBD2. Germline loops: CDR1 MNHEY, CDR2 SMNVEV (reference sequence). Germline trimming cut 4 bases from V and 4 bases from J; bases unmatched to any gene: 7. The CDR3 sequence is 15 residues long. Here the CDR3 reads CASSSIAGSADTQYF. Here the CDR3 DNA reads TGTGCCAGCAGTTCCATAGCGGGGAGCGCAGATACGCAGTATTTT.

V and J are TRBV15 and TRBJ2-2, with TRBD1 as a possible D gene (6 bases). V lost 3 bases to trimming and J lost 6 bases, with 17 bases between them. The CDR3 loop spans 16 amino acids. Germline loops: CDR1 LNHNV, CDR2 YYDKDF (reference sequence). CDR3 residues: CATSSKGEYASGELFF. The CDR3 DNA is TGTGCCACCAGCAGTAAGGGGGAGTATGCGTCCGGGGAGCTGTTTTTT.

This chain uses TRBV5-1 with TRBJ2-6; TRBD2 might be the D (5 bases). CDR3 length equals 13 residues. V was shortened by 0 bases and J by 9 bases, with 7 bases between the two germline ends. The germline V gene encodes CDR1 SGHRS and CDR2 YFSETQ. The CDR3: CASSLAGGNVLTF. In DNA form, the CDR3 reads TGCGCCAGCAGCTTGGCCGGAGGCAACGTCCTGACTTTC.

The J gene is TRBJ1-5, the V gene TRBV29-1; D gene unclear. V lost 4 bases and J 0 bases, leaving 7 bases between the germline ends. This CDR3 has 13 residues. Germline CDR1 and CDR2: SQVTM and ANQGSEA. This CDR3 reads CSVGQDSNQPQHF. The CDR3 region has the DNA TGCAGCGTTGGGCAGGATAGCAATCAGCCCCAGCATTTT.

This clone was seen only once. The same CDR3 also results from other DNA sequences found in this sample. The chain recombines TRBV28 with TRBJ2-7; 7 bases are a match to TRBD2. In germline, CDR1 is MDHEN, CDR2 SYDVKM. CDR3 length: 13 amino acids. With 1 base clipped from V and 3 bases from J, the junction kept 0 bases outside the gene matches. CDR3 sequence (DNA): TGTGCCAGCAGTTTATCTAGCGGCTACGAGCAGTACTTC. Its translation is CASSLSSGYEQYF.

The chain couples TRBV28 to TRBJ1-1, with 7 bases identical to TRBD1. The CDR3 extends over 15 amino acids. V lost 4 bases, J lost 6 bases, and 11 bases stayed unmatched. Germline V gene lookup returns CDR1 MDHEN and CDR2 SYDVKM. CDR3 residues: CASSSRDSSTAEAFF. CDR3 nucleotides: TGTGCCAGCAGTTCCCGGGACAGTTCCACCGCTGAAGCTTTCTTT.

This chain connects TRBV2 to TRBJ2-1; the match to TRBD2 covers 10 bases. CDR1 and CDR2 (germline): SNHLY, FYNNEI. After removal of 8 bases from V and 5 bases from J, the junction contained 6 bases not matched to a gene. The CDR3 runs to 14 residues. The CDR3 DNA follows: TGTGCCAGCTTGGGACTAGCGCTGAACAATGAGCAGTTCTTC. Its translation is CASLGLALNNEQFF.